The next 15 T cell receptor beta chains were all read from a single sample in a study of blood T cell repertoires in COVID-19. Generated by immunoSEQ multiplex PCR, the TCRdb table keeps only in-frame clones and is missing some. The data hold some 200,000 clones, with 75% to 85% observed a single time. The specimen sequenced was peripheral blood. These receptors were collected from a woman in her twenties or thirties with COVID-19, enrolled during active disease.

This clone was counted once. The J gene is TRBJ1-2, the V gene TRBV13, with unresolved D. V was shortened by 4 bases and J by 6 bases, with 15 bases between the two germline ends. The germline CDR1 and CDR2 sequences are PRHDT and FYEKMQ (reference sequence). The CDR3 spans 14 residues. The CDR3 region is CASSSRVEKDGYTF. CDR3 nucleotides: TGTGCCAGCAGCTCCCGGGTGGAAAAGGATGGCTACACCTTC.

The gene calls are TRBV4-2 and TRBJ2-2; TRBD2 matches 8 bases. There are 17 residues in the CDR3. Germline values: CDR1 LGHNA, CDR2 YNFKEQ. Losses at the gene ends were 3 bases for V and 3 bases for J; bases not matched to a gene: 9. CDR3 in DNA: TGTGCCAGCAGCCAGACGGGGCGGGAGGAGGACACCGGGGAGCTGTTTTTT. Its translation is CASSQTGREEDTGELFF.

CDR3 in amino acids: CASSYVTLNQPQHF. The CDR3 nucleotides read TGTGCCAGCAGTTACGTCACCCTAAATCAGCCCCAGCATTTT. The gene calls are TRBV6-2 or TRBV6-3 and TRBJ1-5; no clear D gene. The V and J ends lost 2 bases and 4 bases respectively, with 9 bases between them. The CDR3 contains 14 residues. From germline, CDR1 is MNHEY and CDR2 SVGEGT.

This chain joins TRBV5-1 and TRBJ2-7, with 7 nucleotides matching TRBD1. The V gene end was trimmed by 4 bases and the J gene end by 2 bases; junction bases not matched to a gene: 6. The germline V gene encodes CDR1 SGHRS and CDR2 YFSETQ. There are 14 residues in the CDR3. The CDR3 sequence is CASSRGQDAYEQYF. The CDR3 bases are TGCGCCAGCAGCCGCGGACAGGATGCCTACGAGCAGTACTTC.

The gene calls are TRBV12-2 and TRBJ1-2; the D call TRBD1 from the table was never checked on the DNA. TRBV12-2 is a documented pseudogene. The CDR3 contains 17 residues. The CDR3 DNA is TGTGCAAGTCGCCCATCAACCGGGACAGCCTCAAACTATGGCTACACCTTC. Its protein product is CASRPSTGTASNYGYTF.

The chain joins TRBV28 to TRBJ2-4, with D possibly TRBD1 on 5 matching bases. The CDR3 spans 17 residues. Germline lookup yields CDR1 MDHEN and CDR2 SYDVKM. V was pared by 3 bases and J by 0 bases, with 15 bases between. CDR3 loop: CASSFEDTGLAKNIQYF. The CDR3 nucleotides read TGTGCCAGCAGTTTCGAGGACACAGGATTAGCCAAAAACATTCAGTACTTC.

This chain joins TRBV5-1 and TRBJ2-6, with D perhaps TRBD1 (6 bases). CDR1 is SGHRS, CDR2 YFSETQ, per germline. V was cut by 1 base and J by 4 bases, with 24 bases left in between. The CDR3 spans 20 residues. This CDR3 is CASSLSFLTTPGTGANVLTF. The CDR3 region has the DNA TGCGCCAGCAGCTTGTCCTTTTTGACTACCCCGGGGACAGGGGCCAACGTCCTGACTTTC.

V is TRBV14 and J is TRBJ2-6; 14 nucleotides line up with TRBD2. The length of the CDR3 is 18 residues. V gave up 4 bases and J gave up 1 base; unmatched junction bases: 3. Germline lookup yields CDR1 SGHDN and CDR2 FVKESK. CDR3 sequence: CASSPRLAGGSGANVLTF. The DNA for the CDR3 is TGTGCCAGCAGCCCTCGACTAGCGGGAGGGTCTGGGGCCAACGTCCTGACTTTC. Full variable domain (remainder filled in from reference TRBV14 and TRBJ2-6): EAGVTQFPSHSVIEKGQTVTLRCDPISGHDNLYWYRRVMGKEIKFLLHFVKESKQDESGMPNNRFLAERTGGTYSTLKVQPAELEDSGVYFCASSPRLAGGSGANVLTFGAGSRLTVL.

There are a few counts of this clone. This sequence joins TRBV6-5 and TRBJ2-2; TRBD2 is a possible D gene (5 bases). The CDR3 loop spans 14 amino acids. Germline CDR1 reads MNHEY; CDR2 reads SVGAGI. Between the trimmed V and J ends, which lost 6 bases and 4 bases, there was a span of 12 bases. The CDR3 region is CASRRTVSTGELFF. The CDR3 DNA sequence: TGTGCCAGCAGAAGGACTGTGAGCACCGGGGAGCTGTTTTTT.

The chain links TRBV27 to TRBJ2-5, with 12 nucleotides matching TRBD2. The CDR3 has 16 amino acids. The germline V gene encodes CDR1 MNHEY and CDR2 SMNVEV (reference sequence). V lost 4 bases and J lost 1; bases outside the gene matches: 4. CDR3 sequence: CASSSWTSGTQETQYF. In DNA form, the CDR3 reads TGTGCCAGCAGTTCTTGGACTAGCGGGACCCAAGAGACCCAGTACTTC.

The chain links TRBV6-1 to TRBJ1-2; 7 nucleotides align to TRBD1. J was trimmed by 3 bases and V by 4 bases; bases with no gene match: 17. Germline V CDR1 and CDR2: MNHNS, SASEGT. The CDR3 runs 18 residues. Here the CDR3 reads CASSGASGSRGTDYGYTF. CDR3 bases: TGTGCCAGCAGTGGGGCTTCGGGTTCCAGGGGGACGGACTATGGCTACACCTTC.

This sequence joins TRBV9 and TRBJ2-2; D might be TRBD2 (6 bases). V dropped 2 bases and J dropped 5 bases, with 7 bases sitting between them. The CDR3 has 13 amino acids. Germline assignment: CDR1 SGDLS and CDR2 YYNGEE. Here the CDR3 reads CASSVGSTGELFF. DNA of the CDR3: TGTGCCAGCAGCGTCGGGAGTACCGGGGAGCTGTTTTTT.

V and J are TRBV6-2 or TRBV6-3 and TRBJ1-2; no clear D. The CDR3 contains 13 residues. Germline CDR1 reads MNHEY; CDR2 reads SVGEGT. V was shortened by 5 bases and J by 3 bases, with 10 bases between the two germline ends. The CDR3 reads CASSPLRDYGYTF. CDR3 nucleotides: TGTGCCAGCAGTCCCCTTAGAGACTATGGCTACACCTTC.

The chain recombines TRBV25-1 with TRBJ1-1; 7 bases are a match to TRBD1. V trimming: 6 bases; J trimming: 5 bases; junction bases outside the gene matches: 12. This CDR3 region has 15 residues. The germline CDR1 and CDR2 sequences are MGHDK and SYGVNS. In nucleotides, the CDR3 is TGTGCCAGCAGCGATCCGAGGCAGGGGGAAACTGAAGCTTTCTTT. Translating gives CASSDPRQGETEAFF. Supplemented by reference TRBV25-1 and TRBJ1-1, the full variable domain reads EADIYQTPRYLVIGTGKKITLECSQTMGHDKMYWYQQDPGMELHLIHYSYGVNSTEKGDLSSESTVSRIRTEHFPLTLESARPSHTSQYLCASSDPRQGETEAFFGQGTRLTVV.

CDR3 region: CASSLGPWAGVGLGQFF. CDR3 DNA: TGTGCCAGCAGCTTAGGTCCTTGGGCGGGAGTAGGCTTAGGGCAGTTCTTC. The chain couples TRBV11-2 to TRBJ2-1; TRBD2 aligns across 7 bases. CDR1 SGHAT and CDR2 FQNNGV come from the germline V gene. The CDR3 loop spans 17 amino acids. The junction had 18 bases not matched to a gene; V was cut back by 1 base and J by 12 bases.